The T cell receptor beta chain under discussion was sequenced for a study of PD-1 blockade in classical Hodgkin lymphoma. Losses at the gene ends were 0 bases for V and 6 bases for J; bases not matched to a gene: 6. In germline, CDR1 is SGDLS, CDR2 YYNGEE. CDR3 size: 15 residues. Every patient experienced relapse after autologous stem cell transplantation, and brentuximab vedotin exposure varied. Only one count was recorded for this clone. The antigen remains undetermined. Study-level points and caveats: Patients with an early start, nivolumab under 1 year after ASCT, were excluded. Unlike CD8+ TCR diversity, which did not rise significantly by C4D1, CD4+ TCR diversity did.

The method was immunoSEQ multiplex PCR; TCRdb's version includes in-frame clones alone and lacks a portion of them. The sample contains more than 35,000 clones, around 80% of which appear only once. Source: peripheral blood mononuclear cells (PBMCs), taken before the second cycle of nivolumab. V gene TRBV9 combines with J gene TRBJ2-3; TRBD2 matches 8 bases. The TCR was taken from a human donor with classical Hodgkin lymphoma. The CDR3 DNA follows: TGTGCCAGCAGCGTAGCCGGGGGGGCCGGGGATACGCAGTATTTT. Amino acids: CASSVAGGAGDTQYF. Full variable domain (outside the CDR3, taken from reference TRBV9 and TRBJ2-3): DSGVTQTPKHLITATGQRVTLRCSPRSGDLSVYWYQQSLDQGLQFLIQYYNGEERAKGNILERFSAQQFPDLHSELNLSSLELGDSALYFCASSVAGGAGDTQYFGPGTRLTVL.